What follows are 14 T cell receptor beta chains derived from one specimen sequenced in a study of Graves' ophthalmopathy and Graves' hyperthyroidism. Amplified TCR beta CDR3 regions were obtained using RNA transcripts as template. After a first-round RT-PCR with HTBI primers, a second-round multiplex PCR was run. TCRdb analysed the multiplex PCR reads with MiXCR anew, one entry per CDR3 protein. The profile shows about 700,000 distinct CDR3 sequences, roughly two fifths of them singletons. Material for sequencing was peripheral blood. The origin of the receptors is an adult man with Graves' ophthalmopathy.

CDR3: CASSLARGTSGTTSSGANVLTF. DNA of the CDR3: TGTGCCAGCAGCTTAGCTCGGGGGACTAGCGGGACCACTAGCTCTGGGGCCAACGTCCTGACTTTC. The J gene is TRBJ2-6, the V gene TRBV7-6; the match to TRBD2 covers 13 bases. Germline V gene sequence: CDR1 SGHVS, CDR2 FNYEAQ. The CDR3 has 22 residues. With V trimmed by 0 bases and J by 0 bases, 11 bases remained unmatched.

This clonotype was seen many times. CDR3 DNA sequence: TGTGCCAGCAGCTTGGGCAGGGGCTATGGCTACACCTTC. Its protein product is CASSLGRGYGYTF. The chain couples TRBV12-3 or TRBV12-4 to TRBJ1-2; D perhaps matches TRBD1 (6 bases). Trimming stripped 6 bases from V and 4 bases from J, with 12 bases between. The CDR3 is 13 amino acids.

V gene TRBV20-1 combines with J gene TRBJ2-5; 10 positions match TRBD2. The V gene end was trimmed by 3 bases and the J gene end by 1 base; junction bases not matched to a gene: 5. This CDR3 is 15 amino acids long. Germline loops: CDR1 DFQATT, CDR2 SNEGSKA (reference sequence). The CDR3 reads CSASDLAGGQETQYF. CDR3 DNA sequence: TGCAGTGCTAGTGATTTAGCGGGAGGCCAAGAGACCCAGTACTTC.

This clonotype has only one observation. The chain has TRBV25-1 and TRBJ1-4; D remains ambiguous. Germline CDR1 is MGHDK and CDR2 is SYGVNS. V gave up 4 bases and J gave up 4 bases, with 16 bases separating them. CDR3 size: 16 residues. This chain's CDR3 is CASSGTGLGVNEKLFF. Here the CDR3 DNA reads TGTGCCAGCAGTGGGACCGGACTCGGGGTTAATGAAAAACTGTTTTTT. The full variable domain, in which reference TRBV25-1 and TRBJ1-4 provide the parts outside the CDR3, is EADIYQTPRYLVIGTGKKITLECSQTMGHDKMYWYQQDPGMELHLIHYSYGVNSTEKGDLSSESTVSRIRTEHFPLTLESARPSHTSQYLCASSGTGLGVNEKLFFGSGTQLSVL.

This clonotype was observed a handful of times. The chain has TRBV9 and TRBJ2-7, with unresolved D. The V end lost 4 bases, the J end lost 0 bases, and 11 bases lay between the germline ends. CDR1 and CDR2 (germline): SGDLS, YYNGEE. CDR3 length equals 14 residues. CDR3: CASSQSRISYEQYF. The CDR3 DNA reads TGTGCCAGCAGCCAATCCCGGATCTCCTACGAGCAGTACTTC.

The chain couples TRBV6-1 to TRBJ1-2; no clear D. This CDR3 comprises 10 residues. Germline CDR1 reads MNHNS; CDR2 reads SASEGT. V was shortened by 8 bases and J by 3 bases, with 4 bases between the two germline ends. The CDR3 region is CASAHYGYTF. In DNA, the CDR3 is TGTGCCAGCGCTCACTATGGCTACACCTTC.

This clonotype was seen a handful of times. This sequence joins TRBV12-3 or TRBV12-4 and TRBJ2-7; D remains unclear. Between the trimmed V and J ends, which lost 4 bases and 3 bases, there was a span of 13 bases. The CDR3 is 14 amino acids. The CDR3 DNA follows: TGTGCCAGCAGTTACCCCCCTGTGGGCTACGAGCAGTACTTC. Translated, it gives CASSYPPVGYEQYF.

The CDR3: CASSRTSGSSLYF. CDR3 DNA: TGTGCCAGCAGTCGGACTAGCGGGAGTAGCCTGTACTTC. The J gene is TRBJ2-5, the V gene TRBV2; 13 bases match TRBD2. CDR3 length: 13 residues. CDR1 is SNHLY and CDR2 is FYNNEI in the germline V gene. After removal of 5 bases from V and 13 bases from J, the junction contained 7 bases not matched to a gene.

This clonotype has more than one count but fewer than ten. J is TRBJ2-2 and V is TRBV19, with TRBD1 matching 9 bases. CDR1 and CDR2 from the germline V gene are LNHDA and SQIVND (reference sequence). The V gene end was trimmed by 9 bases and the J gene end by 2 bases; junction bases not matched to a gene: 4. The CDR3 length is 14 residues. CDR3 coding DNA: TGTGCCAGCGGGGACAGGGCAAACACCGGGGAGCTGTTTTTT. Its protein is CASGDRANTGELFF.

The chain recombines TRBV7-9 with TRBJ2-7; 12 positions match TRBD1. The V segment lost 5 bases and the J segment 6 bases; nucleotides outside the gene matches: 8. Germline CDR1 is SEHNR and CDR2 is FQNEAQ (reference sequence). This CDR3 has 15 residues. CDR3 nucleotide sequence: TGTGCCAGCAGCGCAACCGGGACAGGGGGCCGCGAGCAGTACTTC. It encodes CASSATGTGGREQYF.

This clonotype was detected many times. V gene TRBV7-2 combines with J gene TRBJ2-7, with D perhaps matching TRBD2 (5 bases). V gave up 4 bases and J gave up 3 bases, with 13 bases separating them. CDR3 length: 14 amino acids. Per germline, CDR1 SGHTA and CDR2 FQGNSA. For the CDR3, the DNA is TGTGCCAGCAGCTCCTCGATAGCGATCTACGAGCAGTACTTC. It translates to CASSSSIAIYEQYF.

The V gene is TRBV20-1, the J gene TRBJ2-7; perhaps TRBD2 as D (5 bases). The length of the CDR3 is 15 residues. Trimming stripped 3 bases from V and 3 bases from J, with 18 bases between. Germline V gene lookup returns CDR1 DFQATT and CDR2 SNEGSKA (reference sequence). CDR3 in DNA: TGCAGTGCTAGGGATCATAGTGGGAGCGGCTACGAGCAGTACTTC. Translated, it gives CSARDHSGSGYEQYF.

This clonotype was found a few times. The chain couples TRBV5-5 to TRBJ1-5; D is unresolved. V shed 2 bases and J shed 7 bases, with 16 bases lying between them. Germline loops: CDR1 SGHKS, CDR2 YYEKEE (reference sequence). The CDR3 has 15 residues. The CDR3 reads CASSFGPMVRQPQHF. The CDR3 region has the DNA TGTGCCAGCAGCTTTGGACCGATGGTTAGGCAGCCCCAGCATTTT.

The genes are TRBV20-1 and TRBJ2-5, with a tentative D call TRBD2 (6 bases). CDR3 length: 14 residues. V dropped 6 bases and J dropped 4 bases, with 18 bases sitting between them. Germline CDR1 and CDR2: DFQATT and SNEGSKA (reference sequence). The CDR3 sequence: CSACKRGFLETQYF. CDR3 DNA: TGCAGTGCGTGCAAACGGGGGTTTCTAGAGACCCAGTACTTC.